These 10 T cell receptor beta chains came from one sample sequenced in a study of regulatory T cells in long-lasting Graves disease. In building TCR beta libraries, iRepertoire HTBI primers were used together with Arm-PCR of CDR3 regions. TCRdb re-analysed the multiplex PCR reads in MiXCR, keeping a single row per CDR3 protein. In the table there are just over 600,000 distinct CDR3 sequences, roughly 15% of which are singletons. Time point given: newly diagnosed GD, antithyroid drugs for less than 3 months. TCR sequences were obtained from RNA taken from PBMCs. Separately, the same data were catalogued under a study of T cells in Graves' hyperthyroidism and ophthalmopathy.

Sequencing used peripheral blood mononuclear cells (PBMCs), obtained at new diagnosis, from a patient treated with antithyroid drugs. These receptors all stem from a woman aged 25 to 39 with Graves disease.

This clonotype has just a few counts. This chain connects TRBV4-1 to TRBJ1-2; D gene ambiguous. V was clipped by 1 base and J by 3 bases, with 12 bases between them. Germline CDR1 and CDR2: MGHRA and YSYEKL. This CDR3 contains 15 residues. The CDR3 bases are TGCGCCAGCAGCCAAGCCGGTCTCGACCACTATGGCTACACCTTC. It is translated as CASSQAGLDHYGYTF.

This clonotype was recorded a few times. The chain has TRBV24-1 and TRBJ2-1, with 14 positions matching TRBD2. Losses at the gene ends were 4 bases for V and 7 bases for J; bases not matched to a gene: 8. Per germline, CDR1 KGHDR and CDR2 SFDVKD. This CDR3 contains 17 residues. The CDR3 region is CATSDPGLAGGGNEQFF. The CDR3 nucleotides read TGTGCCACCAGTGACCCTGGACTAGCGGGAGGTGGAAATGAGCAGTTCTTC.

This clonotype was picked up many times. This rearrangement joins TRBV2 to TRBJ1-2; possibly TRBD1 for D (5 bases). Trimming pared 5 bases from V and 2 bases from J, leaving 9 bases between. The V gene's germline CDR1 is SNHLY and CDR2 FYNNEI. The CDR3 contains 13 residues. In DNA form, the CDR3 reads TGTGCCAGCAGTAAGGAGGGGAACTATGGCTACACCTTC. Residues: CASSKEGNYGYTF.

This rearrangement joins TRBV2 to TRBJ1-1, with TRBD1 identical over 7 bases. This CDR3 contains 15 residues. CDR1 SNHLY and CDR2 FYNNEI come from the germline V gene. Germline trimming cut 3 bases from V and 4 bases from J; bases unmatched to any gene: 8. The CDR3 here is CASSEVAGGSTEAFF. In DNA form, the CDR3 reads TGTGCCAGCAGTGAGGTGGCAGGGGGGAGCACTGAAGCTTTCTTT.

This clonotype showed up many times. The rearrangement links TRBV28 to TRBJ1-6; D gene unclear. Per the germline V gene, CDR1 is MDHEN and CDR2 is SYDVKM. This CDR3 region has 14 residues. Trimming stripped 6 bases from V and 7 bases from J, with 13 bases between. CDR3 nucleotides: TGTGCCAGCAGCCCACGAAGGTCCAATTCACCCCTCCACTTT. It translates to CASSPRRSNSPLHF.

There are a few counts of this clonotype. The chain is built from TRBV27 and TRBJ1-5, with unresolved D. The length of the CDR3 is 14 residues. Trimming removed 5 bases at V and 1 base at J, with 9 bases between. CDR1 and CDR2 (germline): MNHEY, SMNVEV (reference sequence). The CDR3 region has the DNA TGTGCCAGCAGTCCGATGGAAAGCAATCAGCCCCAGCATTTT. This encodes CASSPMESNQPQHF.

This clonotype appeared a few times. The chain has TRBV6-1 and TRBJ1-6; 9 bases align to TRBD1. The CDR3 has 15 residues. V was pared by 2 bases and J by 14 bases, with 10 bases of the junction left unmatched. CDR1 is MNHNS, CDR2 SASEGT, per germline. CDR3 protein: CASSESGTGPYALHF. The CDR3 nucleotides are TGTGCCAGCAGTGAATCCGGGACAGGGCCTTATGCCCTCCACTTT.

At least ten counts were recorded for this clonotype. The rearrangement uses TRBV5-5 and TRBJ1-2; D is uncertain. Trimming took 2 bases from V and 8 from J, leaving 10 bases between them. The V gene's germline CDR1 is SGHKS and CDR2 YYEKEE (reference sequence). The CDR3 loop spans 12 amino acids. CDR3 bases: TGTGCCAGCAGCTTCACGGCGGGAGGCTACACCTTC. This encodes CASSFTAGGYTF. The complete variable domain, with remaining parts taken from reference TRBV5-5 and TRBJ1-2, reads DAGVTQSPTHLIKTRGQQVTLRCSPISGHKSVSWYQQVLGQGPQFIFQYYEKEERGRGNFPDRFSARQFPNYSSELNVNALLLGDSALYLCASSFTAGGYTFGSGTRLTVV.

This clonotype turned up a few times. The CDR3 reads CASSLRQGPNTEAFF. For the CDR3, the DNA is TGTGCCAGCAGTCTTAGACAGGGGCCAAACACTGAAGCTTTCTTT. The chain is built from TRBV7-9 and TRBJ1-1; 8 positions match TRBD1. CDR1 and CDR2 from the germline V gene are SEHNR and FQNEAQ (reference sequence). The CDR3 covers 15 residues. V lost 6 bases to trimming and J lost 2 bases; unmatched junction nucleotides: 8.

This clonotype occurred many times. The chain is built from TRBV20-1 and TRBJ2-3; TRBD2 agrees at 13 bases. The CDR3 totals 19 residues. CDR1 is DFQATT, CDR2 SNEGSKA, per germline (reference sequence). The V gene end was trimmed by 6 bases and the J gene end by 4 bases; junction bases not matched to a gene: 19. CDR3 region: CSAAPFLDGLAGEADTQYF. The DNA of the CDR3 is TGCAGTGCAGCTCCTTTCTTGGACGGACTAGCGGGAGAAGCAGATACGCAGTATTTT.